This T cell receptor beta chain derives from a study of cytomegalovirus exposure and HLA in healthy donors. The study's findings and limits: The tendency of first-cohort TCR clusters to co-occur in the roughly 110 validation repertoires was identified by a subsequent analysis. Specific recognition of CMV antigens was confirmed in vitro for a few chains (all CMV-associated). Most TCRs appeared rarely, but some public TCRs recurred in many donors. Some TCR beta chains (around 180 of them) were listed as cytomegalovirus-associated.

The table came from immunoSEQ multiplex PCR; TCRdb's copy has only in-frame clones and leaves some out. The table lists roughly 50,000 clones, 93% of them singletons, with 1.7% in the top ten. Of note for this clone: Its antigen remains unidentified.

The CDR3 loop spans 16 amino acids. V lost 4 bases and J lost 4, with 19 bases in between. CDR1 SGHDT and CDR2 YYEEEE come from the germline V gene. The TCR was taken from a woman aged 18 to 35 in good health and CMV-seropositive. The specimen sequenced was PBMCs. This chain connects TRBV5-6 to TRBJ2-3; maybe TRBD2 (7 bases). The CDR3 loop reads CASSSLLGGPPDTQYF. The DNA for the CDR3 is TGTGCCAGCAGCAGCCTTTTGGGGGGGCCGCCAGATACGCAGTATTTT.